This T cell receptor beta chain was obtained from a study of OX40 agonist ivuxolimab in advanced cancers. Across the study: The patients received ivuxolimab by intravenous route every 2 weeks at 0.01 to 10 mg/kg. Regarding the study as a whole: There were also nonresponders showing low normalized T-cell clonal expansion.

A note on this clone: Its antigen is not known.

Per the germline V gene, CDR1 is MNHNY and CDR2 is SVGAGI (reference sequence). V lost 6 bases and J 4 bases, leaving 7 bases between the germline ends. The CDR3 has 12 residues. Produced via immunoSEQ multiplex PCR; TCRdb's table is partial and in-frame only. The table has over 80,000 clones, roughly 88% seen once. This rearrangement joins TRBV6-6 to TRBJ1-3, with D hard to call. Sample: CD4+ or CD8+ T cells sorted from blood, taken in a trial of the OX40 agonist ivuxolimab. The sequence was obtained from an adult with an advanced solid tumor such as melanoma, head and neck, liver or kidney cancer. CDR3 in DNA: TGTGCCAGCAGGGGAACGGGAAACACCATATATTTT. It specifies CASRGTGNTIYF.